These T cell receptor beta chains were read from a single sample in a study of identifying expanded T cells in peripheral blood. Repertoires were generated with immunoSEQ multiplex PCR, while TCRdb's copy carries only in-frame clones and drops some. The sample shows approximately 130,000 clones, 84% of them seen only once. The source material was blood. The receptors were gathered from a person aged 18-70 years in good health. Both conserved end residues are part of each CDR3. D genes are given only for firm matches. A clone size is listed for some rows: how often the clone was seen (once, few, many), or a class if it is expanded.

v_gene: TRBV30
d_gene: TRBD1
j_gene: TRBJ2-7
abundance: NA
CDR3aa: CAWRAGGEQYF
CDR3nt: TGTGCCTGGAGAGCAGGGGGCGAGCAGTACTTC

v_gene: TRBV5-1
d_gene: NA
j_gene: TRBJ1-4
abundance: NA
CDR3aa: CASSFGQSNEKLFF
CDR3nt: TGCGCCAGCAGCTTCGGACAGAGTAATGAAAAACTGTTTTTT

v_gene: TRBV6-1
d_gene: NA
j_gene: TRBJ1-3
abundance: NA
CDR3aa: CASRRVSGNTIYF
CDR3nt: TGTGCCAGCAGAAGAGTCTCTGGAAACACCATATATTTT

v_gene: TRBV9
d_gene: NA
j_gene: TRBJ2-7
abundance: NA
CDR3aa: CASSALPGRSYEQYF
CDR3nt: TGTGCCAGCAGCGCCCTACCGGGACGGTCATACGAGCAGTACTTC

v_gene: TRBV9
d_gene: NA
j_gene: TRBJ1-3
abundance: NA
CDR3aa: CASSATGSGNTIYF
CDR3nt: TGTGCCAGCAGCGCGACGGGCTCTGGAAACACCATATATTTT

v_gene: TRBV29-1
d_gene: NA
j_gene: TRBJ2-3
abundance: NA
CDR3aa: CSVATGQSTDTQYF
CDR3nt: TGCAGCGTTGCCACAGGACAGAGCACAGATACGCAGTATTTT

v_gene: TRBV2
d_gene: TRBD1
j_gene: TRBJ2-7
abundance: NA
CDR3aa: CASSEGTGTPYEQYF
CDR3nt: TGTGCCAGCAGTGAAGGGACAGGAACACCCTACGAGCAGTACTTC

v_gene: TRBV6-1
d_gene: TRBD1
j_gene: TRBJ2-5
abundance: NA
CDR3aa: CASGPDRAAWETQYF
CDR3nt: TGTGCCAGCGGTCCAGACAGGGCGGCTTGGGAGACCCAGTACTTC

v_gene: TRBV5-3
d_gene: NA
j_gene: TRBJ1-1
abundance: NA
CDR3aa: CARSLRWQLNTEAFF
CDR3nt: TGTGCCAGAAGCTTGAGGTGGCAGTTAAACACTGAAGCTTTCTTT

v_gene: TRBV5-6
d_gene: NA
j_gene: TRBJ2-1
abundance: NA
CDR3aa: CASSPAGVHEQFF
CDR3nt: TGTGCCAGCAGCCCAGCCGGAGTCCATGAGCAGTTCTTC

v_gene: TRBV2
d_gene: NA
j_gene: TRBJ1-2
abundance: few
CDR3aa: CASSDVGGRGYTF
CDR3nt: TGTGCCAGCAGTGATGTAGGGGGACGGGGCTACACCTTC

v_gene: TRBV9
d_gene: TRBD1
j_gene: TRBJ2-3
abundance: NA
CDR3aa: CASSAVPGQGPRQDTQYF
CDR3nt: TGTGCCAGCAGCGCTGTCCCGGGACAGGGTCCGAGACAAGATACGCAGTATTTT

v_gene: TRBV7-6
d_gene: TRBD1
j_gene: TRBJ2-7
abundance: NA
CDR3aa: CASSLTDRGYEQYF
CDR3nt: TGTGCCAGCAGCTTAACGGACAGGGGCTACGAGCAGTACTTC

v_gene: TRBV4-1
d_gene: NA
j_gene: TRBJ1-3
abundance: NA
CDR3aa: CASSQGPQRTTGNTIYF
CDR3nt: TGCGCCAGCAGCCAAGGTCCCCAAAGGACAACTGGAAACACCATATATTTT

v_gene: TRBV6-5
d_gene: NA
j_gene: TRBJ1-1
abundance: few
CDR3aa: CASSRFGKHTEAFF
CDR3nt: TGTGCCAGCAGTCGATTTGGGAAGCACACTGAAGCTTTCTTT

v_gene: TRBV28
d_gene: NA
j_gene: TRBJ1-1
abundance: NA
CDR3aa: CASILGQVNTEAFF
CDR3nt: TGTGCCAGCATCCTCGGACAAGTCAACACTGAAGCTTTCTTT

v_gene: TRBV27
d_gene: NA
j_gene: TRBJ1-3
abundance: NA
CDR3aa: CASSFNRARFFGNTIYF
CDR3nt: TGTGCCAGCAGTTTCAATAGAGCGCGCTTCTTCGGAAACACCATATATTTT

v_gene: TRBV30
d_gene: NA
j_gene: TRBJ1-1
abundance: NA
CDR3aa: CAWSTRGNTEAFF
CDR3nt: TGTGCCTGGAGTACAAGGGGGAACACTGAAGCTTTCTTT

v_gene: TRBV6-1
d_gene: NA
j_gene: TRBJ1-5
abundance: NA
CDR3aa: CASSETRAYSNQPQHF
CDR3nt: TGTGCCAGCAGTGAAACGCGGGCTTATAGCAATCAGCCCCAGCATTTT

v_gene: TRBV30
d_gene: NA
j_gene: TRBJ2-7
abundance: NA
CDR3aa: CAWSEGLSGEQYF
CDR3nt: TGTGCCTGGAGTGAGGGGCTATCGGGCGAGCAGTACTTC

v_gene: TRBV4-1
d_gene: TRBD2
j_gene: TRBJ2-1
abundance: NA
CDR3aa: CASSQVPLAGSYNEQFF
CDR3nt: TGCGCCAGCAGCCAAGTTCCTCTAGCGGGCTCCTACAATGAGCAGTTCTTC

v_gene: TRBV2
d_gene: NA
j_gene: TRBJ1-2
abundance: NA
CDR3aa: CASSEMTYGYTF
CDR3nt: TGTGCCAGCAGTGAAATGACTTATGGCTACACCTTC

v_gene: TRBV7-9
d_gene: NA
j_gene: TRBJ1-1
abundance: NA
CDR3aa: CASSAPEMNTEAFF
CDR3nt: TGTGCCAGCAGCGCCCCAGAAATGAACACTGAAGCTTTCTTT

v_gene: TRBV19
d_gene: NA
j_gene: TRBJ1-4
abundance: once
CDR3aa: CASSSTQVRVTPRFF
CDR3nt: TGTGCCAGTAGTTCCACACAGGTACGAGTTACGCCTCGGTTTTTT

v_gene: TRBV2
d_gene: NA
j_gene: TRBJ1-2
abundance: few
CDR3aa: CASSERGGTSGYTF
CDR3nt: TGTGCCAGCAGTGAACGGGGGGGCACGAGCGGCTACACCTTC

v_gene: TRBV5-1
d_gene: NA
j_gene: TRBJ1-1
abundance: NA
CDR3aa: CASSLAGWGRAFF
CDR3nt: TGCGCCAGCAGCTTGGCCGGTTGGGGGCGAGCTTTCTTT

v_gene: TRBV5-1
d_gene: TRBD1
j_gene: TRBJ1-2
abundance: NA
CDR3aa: CASSRQGGDGYTF
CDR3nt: TGCGCCAGCAGCCGACAGGGGGGAGATGGCTACACCTTC

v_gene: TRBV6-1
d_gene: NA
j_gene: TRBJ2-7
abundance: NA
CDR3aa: CASSEHSYEQYF
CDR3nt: TGTGCCAGCAGTGAGCACTCCTACGAGCAGTACTTC

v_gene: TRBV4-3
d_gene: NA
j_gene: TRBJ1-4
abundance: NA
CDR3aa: CASSQGVDEKLFF
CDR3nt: TGCGCCAGCAGCCAAGGGGTGGACGAAAAACTGTTTTTT

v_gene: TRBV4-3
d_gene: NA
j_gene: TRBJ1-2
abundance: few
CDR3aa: CASSHLRGYGYTF
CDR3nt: TGCGCCAGCAGCCACCTCAGGGGTTATGGCTACACCTTC

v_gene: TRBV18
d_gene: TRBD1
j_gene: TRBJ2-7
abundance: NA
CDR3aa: CASTSGTGGRGEQYF
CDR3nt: TGTGCCAGCACCTCCGGGACAGGGGGAAGAGGCGAGCAGTACTTC

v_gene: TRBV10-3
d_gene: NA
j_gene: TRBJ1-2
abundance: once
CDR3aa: CAINRGRGQKNNYGYTF
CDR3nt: TGTGCCATAAACCGGGGGAGAGGACAAAAGAATAACTATGGCTACACCTTC

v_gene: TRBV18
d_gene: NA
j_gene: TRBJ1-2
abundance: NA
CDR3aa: CASSPPGDYGYTF
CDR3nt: TGTGCCAGCTCACCACCGGGGGACTATGGCTACACCTTC

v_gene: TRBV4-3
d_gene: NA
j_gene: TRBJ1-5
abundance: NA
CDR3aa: CASSQGTGSPNQHF
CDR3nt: TGCGCCAGCAGCCAAGGGACGGGGAGCCCGAACCAGCATTTT

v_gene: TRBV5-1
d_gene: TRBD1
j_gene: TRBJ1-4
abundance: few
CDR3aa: CASSQGDRVDSQKLFF
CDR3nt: TGCGCCAGCAGCCAAGGGGACAGGGTGGATAGTCAAAAACTGTTTTTT

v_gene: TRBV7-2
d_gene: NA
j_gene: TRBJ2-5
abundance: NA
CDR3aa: CASSDSEETQYF
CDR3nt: TGTGCCAGCAGCGACAGTGAAGAGACCCAGTACTTC

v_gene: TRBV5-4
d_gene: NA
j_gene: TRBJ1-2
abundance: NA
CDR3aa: CASTRPRDEKGYTF
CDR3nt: TGTGCCAGCACTAGGCCCCGGGACGAAAAAGGCTACACCTTC

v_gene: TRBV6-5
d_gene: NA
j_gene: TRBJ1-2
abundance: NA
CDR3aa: CASSPDRNFYGYTF
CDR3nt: TGTGCCAGCAGCCCCGACAGGAATTTCTATGGCTACACCTTC

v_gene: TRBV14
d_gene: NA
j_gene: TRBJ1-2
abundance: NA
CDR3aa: CASSPSPGQLFYGYTF
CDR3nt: TGTGCCAGCAGCCCCTCCCCCGGGCAGCTTTTCTATGGCTACACCTTC

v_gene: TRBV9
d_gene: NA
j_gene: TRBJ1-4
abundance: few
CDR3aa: CASSVSPNEKLFF
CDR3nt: TGTGCCAGCAGCGTGAGTCCCAATGAAAAACTGTTTTTT

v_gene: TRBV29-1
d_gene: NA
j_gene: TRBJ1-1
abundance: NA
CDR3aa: CSVEADNTEAFF
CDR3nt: TGCAGCGTTGAGGCAGATAACACTGAAGCTTTCTTT

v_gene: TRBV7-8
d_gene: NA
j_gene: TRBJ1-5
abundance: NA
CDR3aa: CASSQDQGYQPQHF
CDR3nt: TGTGCCAGCAGTCAAGATCAGGGATATCAGCCCCAGCATTTT

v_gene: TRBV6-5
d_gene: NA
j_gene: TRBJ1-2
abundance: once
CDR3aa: CASSYSEHVVSYGYTF
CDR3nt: TGTGCCAGCAGTTACTCGGAACACGTCGTGTCCTATGGCTACACCTTC

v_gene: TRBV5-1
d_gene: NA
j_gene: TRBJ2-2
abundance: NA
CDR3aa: CASSLDWGGGELFF
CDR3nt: TGCGCCAGCAGCTTGGATTGGGGTGGCGGGGAGCTGTTTTTT

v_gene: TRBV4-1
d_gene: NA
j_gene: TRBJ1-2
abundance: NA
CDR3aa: CASSQDRGYRGYTF
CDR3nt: TGCGCCAGCAGCCAAGATCGGGGGTATCGCGGCTACACCTTC

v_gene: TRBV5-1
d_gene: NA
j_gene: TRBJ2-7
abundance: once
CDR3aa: CASSGAYEQYF
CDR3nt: TGCGCCAGCAGCGGGGCCTACGAGCAGTACTTC

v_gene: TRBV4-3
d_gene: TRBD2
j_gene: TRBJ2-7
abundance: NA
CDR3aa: CASSQALAGEGGEQYF
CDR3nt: TGCGCCAGCAGCCAAGCCCTAGCGGGGGAGGGCGGCGAGCAGTACTTC

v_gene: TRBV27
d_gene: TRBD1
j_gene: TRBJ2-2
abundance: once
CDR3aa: CASSFPGQGKVTGELFF
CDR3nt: TGTGCCAGCAGTTTCCCGGGACAGGGGAAAGTCACCGGGGAGCTGTTTTTT

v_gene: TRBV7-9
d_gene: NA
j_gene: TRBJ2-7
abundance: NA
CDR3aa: CASSAIGAYEQYF
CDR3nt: TGTGCCAGCAGCGCGATTGGAGCCTACGAGCAGTACTTC

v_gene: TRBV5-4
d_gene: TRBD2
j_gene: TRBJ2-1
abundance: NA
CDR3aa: CASSSVSGGSYNEQFF
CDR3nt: TGTGCCAGCAGCTCCGTTAGCGGGGGCTCTTACAATGAGCAGTTCTTC

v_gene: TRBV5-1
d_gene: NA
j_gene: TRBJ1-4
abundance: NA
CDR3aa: CASSFGWQDGEKLFF
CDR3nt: TGCGCCAGCAGCTTCGGGTGGCAGGATGGTGAAAAACTGTTTTTT

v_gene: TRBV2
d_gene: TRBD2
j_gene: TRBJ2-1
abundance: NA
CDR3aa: CASSGLAGTHNEQFF
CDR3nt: TGTGCCAGCAGTGGACTAGCGGGGACCCACAATGAGCAGTTCTTC

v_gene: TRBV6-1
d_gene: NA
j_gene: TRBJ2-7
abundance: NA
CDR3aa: CASSARTQWERREQYF
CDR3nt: TGTGCCAGCAGTGCCCGGACACAGTGGGAGCGTCGGGAGCAGTACTTC